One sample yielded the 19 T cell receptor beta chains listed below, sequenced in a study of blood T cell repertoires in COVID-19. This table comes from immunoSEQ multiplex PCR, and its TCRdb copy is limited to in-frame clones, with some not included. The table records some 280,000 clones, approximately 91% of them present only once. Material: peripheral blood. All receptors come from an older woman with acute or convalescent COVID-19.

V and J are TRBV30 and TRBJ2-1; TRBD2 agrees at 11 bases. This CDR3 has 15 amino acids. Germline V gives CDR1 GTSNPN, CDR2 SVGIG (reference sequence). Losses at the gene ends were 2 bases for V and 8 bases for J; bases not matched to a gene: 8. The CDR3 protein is CAWSRATSGTYEQFF. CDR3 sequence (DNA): TGTGCCTGGAGTAGGGCGACTAGCGGGACTTATGAGCAGTTCTTC.

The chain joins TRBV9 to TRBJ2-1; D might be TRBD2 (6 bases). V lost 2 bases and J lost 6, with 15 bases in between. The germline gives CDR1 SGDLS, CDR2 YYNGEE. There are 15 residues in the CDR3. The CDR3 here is CASSVGGIVGNEQFF. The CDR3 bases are TGTGCCAGCAGCGTGGGGGGTATCGTTGGCAATGAGCAGTTCTTC.

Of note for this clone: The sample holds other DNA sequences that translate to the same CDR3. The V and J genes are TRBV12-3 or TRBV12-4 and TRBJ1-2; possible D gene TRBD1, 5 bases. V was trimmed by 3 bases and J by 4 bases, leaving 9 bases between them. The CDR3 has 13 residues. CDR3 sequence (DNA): TGTGCCAGCAGTTTTGACAGCCTCTATGGCTACACCTTC. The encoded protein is CASSFDSLYGYTF.

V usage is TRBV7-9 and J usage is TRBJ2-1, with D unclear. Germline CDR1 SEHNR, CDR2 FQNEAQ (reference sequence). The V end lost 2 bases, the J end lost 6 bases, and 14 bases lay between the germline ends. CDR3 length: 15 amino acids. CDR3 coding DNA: TGTGCCAGCAGCTTATACGGTGCCGAAGTCAATGAGCAGTTCTTC. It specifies CASSLYGAEVNEQFF. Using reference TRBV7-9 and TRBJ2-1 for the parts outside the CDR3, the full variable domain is DTGVSQNPRHKITKRGQNVTFRCDPISEHNRLYWYRQTLGQGPEFLTYFQNEAQLEKSRLLSDRFSAERPKGSFSTLEIQRTEQGDSAMYLCASSLYGAEVNEQFFGPGTRLTVL.

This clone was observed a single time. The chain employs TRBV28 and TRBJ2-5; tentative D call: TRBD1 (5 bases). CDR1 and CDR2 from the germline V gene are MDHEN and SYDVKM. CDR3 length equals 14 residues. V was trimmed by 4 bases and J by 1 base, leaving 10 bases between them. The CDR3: CASSSRQTQETQYF. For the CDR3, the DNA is TGTGCCAGCAGTTCAAGACAGACCCAAGAGACCCAGTACTTC.

The CDR3: CASSQNSGGRYNEQFF. In DNA, the CDR3 is TGTGCCAGTAGTCAAAATAGCGGGGGAAGATACAATGAGCAGTTCTTC. The chain recombines TRBV19 with TRBJ2-1, with 9 positions matching TRBD2. The CDR3 length is 16 residues. Germline CDR1 LNHDA, CDR2 SQIVND (reference sequence). The V gene end was trimmed by 5 bases and the J gene end by 4 bases; junction bases not matched to a gene: 9.

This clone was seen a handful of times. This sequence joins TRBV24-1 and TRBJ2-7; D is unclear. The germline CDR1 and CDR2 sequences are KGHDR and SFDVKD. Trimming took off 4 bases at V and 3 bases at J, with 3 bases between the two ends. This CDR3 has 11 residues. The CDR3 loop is CATSDNYEQYF. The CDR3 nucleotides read TGTGCCACCAGTGACAACTACGAGCAGTACTTC.

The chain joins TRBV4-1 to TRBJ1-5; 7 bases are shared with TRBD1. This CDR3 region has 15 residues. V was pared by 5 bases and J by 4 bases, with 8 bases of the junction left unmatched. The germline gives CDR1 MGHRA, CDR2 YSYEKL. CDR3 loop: CASSITTGSNQPQHF. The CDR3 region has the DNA TGCGCCAGCAGCATCACGACAGGGTCGAATCAGCCCCAGCATTTT.

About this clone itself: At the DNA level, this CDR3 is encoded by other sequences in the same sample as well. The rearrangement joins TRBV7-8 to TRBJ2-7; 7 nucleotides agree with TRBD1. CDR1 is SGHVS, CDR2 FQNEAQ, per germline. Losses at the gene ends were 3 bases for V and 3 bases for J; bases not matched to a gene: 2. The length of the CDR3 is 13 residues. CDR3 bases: TGTGCCAGCAGCTTGGACAGGAGCTACGAGCAGTACTTC. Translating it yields CASSLDRSYEQYF.

CDR3 in DNA: TGCGCCAGCAGCTTGGCCTACGGTGAGACCCAGTACTTC. Its protein product is CASSLAYGETQYF. The gene calls are TRBV5-1 and TRBJ2-5; no reliable D call. Per the germline V gene, CDR1 is SGHRS and CDR2 is YFSETQ. This CDR3 has 13 amino acids. Deletions cut 0 bases from V and 5 bases from J, with 8 bases between.

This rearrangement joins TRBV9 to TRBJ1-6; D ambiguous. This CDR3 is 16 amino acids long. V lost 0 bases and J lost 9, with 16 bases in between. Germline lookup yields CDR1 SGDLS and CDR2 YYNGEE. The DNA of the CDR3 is TGTGCCAGCAGCGTAGAGGCACAGACCCCCGGTTCACCCCTCCACTTT. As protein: CASSVEAQTPGSPLHF.

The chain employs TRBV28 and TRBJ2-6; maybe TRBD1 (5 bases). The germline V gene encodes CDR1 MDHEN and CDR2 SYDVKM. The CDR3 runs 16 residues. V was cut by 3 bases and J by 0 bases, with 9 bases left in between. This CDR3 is CASSFAGISGANVLTF. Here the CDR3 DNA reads TGTGCCAGCAGTTTCGCAGGGATCTCTGGGGCCAACGTCCTGACTTTC.

In nucleotides, the CDR3 is TGTGCCAGCTCACGGACAGGGGCGGATGAAAAACTGTTTTTT. Encoded protein: CASSRTGADEKLFF. The rearrangement uses TRBV18 and TRBJ1-4, with 9 bases that match TRBD1. Per germline, CDR1 KGHSH and CDR2 LQKENI. The CDR3 is 14 amino acids. V dropped 4 bases and J dropped 6; count of bases not matched to a gene: 3.

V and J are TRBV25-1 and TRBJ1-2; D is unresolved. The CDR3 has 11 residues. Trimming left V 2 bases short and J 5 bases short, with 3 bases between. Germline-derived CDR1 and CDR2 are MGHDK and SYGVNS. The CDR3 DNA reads TGTGCCAGCAGTGAACCTTATGGCTACACCTTC. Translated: CASSEPYGYTF.

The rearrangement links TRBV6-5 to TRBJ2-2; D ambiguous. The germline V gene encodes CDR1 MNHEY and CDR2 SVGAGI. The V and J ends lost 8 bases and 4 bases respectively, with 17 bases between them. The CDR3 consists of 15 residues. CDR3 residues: CASPSIAPGTGELFF. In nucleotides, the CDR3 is TGTGCCAGCCCGTCCATAGCCCCCGGCACCGGGGAGCTGTTTTTT.

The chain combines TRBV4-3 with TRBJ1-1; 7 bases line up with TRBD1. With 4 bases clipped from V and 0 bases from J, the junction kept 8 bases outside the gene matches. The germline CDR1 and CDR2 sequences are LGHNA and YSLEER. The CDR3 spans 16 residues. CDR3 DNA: TGCGCCAGCAGCCCCTCAGCAGGGGGAATGAACACTGAAGCTTTCTTT. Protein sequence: CASSPSAGGMNTEAFF.

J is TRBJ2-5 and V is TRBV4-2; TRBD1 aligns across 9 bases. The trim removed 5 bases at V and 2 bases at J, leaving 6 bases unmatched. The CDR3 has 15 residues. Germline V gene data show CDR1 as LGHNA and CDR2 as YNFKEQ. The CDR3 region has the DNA TGTGCCAGCAGCGTACCGGGACAGGGACAAGAGACCCAGTACTTC. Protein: CASSVPGQGQETQYF.

The CDR3: CASSSPGGRDQPQHF. The CDR3 DNA reads TGTGCCAGCAGTTCGCCAGGGGGAAGGGATCAGCCCCAGCATTTT. The chain links TRBV28 to TRBJ1-5; 7 bases map to TRBD1. Germline V lookup: CDR1 MDHEN, CDR2 SYDVKM. The ends lost 4 bases at V and 5 bases at J; junction bases unmatched: 8. The CDR3 totals 15 residues. Based on the CDR3 plus reference TRBV28 and TRBJ1-5, the full variable domain is DVKVTQSSRYLVKRTGEKVFLECVQDMDHENMFWYRQDPGLGLRLIYFSYDVKMKEKGDIPEGYSVSREKKERFSLILESASTNQTSMYLCASSSPGGRDQPQHFGDGTRLSIL.

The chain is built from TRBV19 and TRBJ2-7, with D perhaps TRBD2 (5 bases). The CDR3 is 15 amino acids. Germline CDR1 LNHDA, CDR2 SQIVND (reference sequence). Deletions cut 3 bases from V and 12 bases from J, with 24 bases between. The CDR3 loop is CASSIGVPPMPGLYF. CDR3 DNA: TGTGCCAGTAGTATCGGGGTCCCGCCTATGCCGGGTCTGTACTTC. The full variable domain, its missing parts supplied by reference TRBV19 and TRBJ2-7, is DGGITQSPKYLFRKEGQNVTLSCEQNLNHDAMYWYRQDPGQGLRLIYYSQIVNDFQKGDIAEGYSVSREKKESFPLTVTSAQKNPTAFYLCASSIGVPPMPGLYFGPGTRLTVT.